This passage covers 15 T cell receptor beta chains from one sample sequenced in a study of B cell selection in AIRE deficiency. Only in-frame clones appear in the TCRdb table, and some are missing; sequencing was by immunoSEQ multiplex PCR. The sample includes some 24,000 clones, 95% to 97% of them seen just once. Conventional CD4 T cells were sorted as CD4+CD127+ cells. Material for sequencing was CD4+CD127+ conventional T cells sorted from PBMCs. Every receptor here comes from a human donor in good health.

This chain connects TRBV10-2 to TRBJ2-3, with TRBD2 matching over 11 bases. CDR1 WSHSY and CDR2 SAAADI come from the germline V gene. Trimming at V came to 2 bases and at J to 6 bases, leaving 4 bases not matched to a gene. The CDR3 loop spans 15 amino acids. The CDR3, as DNA: TGCGCCAGCAGTGAGGAAACTAGCGGGGGTGATACGCAGTATTTT. Translated: CASSEETSGGDTQYF.

The V call is TRBV7-2, the J call TRBJ2-1, with 10 bases fitting TRBD2. Germline CDR1 and CDR2: SGHTA and FQGNSA. This CDR3 comprises 15 residues. The junction had 7 bases not matched to a gene; V was cut back by 3 bases and J by 8 bases. CDR3 DNA: TGTGCCAGCAGCTTTAGCGGGGGGATCTTCGATGAGCAGTTCTTC. It is translated as CASSFSGGIFDEQFF.

This chain connects TRBV7-9 to TRBJ1-6, with 9 positions matching TRBD1. J gave up 7 bases and V 1 base, and 5 bases lay outside the gene matches. CDR1 is SEHNR, CDR2 FQNEAQ, per germline (reference sequence). CDR3 length: 16 amino acids. CDR3 coding DNA: TGTGCCAGCAGCTTAGACGGACAGGGGATGAATTCACCCCTCCACTTT. It codes for CASSLDGQGMNSPLHF.

The chain links TRBV9 to TRBJ2-4; the D gene could be TRBD1 or TRBD2 (6 bases each). CDR3 length: 15 residues. V was clipped by 4 bases and J by 8 bases, with 19 bases between them. From germline, CDR1 is SGDLS and CDR2 YYNGEE. DNA of the CDR3: TGTGCCAGCAGCTTAGGGGGGAGTCCTAAAGACATTCAGTACTTC. It is translated as CASSLGGSPKDIQYF.

This chain links TRBV7-8 with TRBJ1-2; 9 bases line up with TRBD1. Germline V gene data show CDR1 as SGHVS and CDR2 as FQNEAQ. The V gene end was trimmed by 4 bases and the J gene end by 8 bases; junction bases not matched to a gene: 5. The CDR3 is 13 amino acids. CDR3 in DNA: TGTGCCAGCAGCTACAGGGGGCAGGAGGGCTACACCTTC. Protein product: CASSYRGQEGYTF.

The chain recombines TRBV6-6 with TRBJ1-3, with D unclear. CDR3 length: 16 residues. V was clipped by 2 bases and J by 0 bases, with 11 bases between them. CDR1 and CDR2 (germline): MNHNY, SVGAGI (reference sequence). CDR3 sequence (DNA): TGTGCCAGCAGTTACCTTCTGGGGAGCTCTGGAAACACCATATATTTT. Amino acid sequence: CASSYLLGSSGNTIYF.

V usage is TRBV14 and J usage is TRBJ1-1, with unresolved D. V was pared by 5 bases and J by 3 bases, with 16 bases between. The CDR3 is made up of 15 amino acids. Germline CDR1 is SGHDN and CDR2 is FVKESK. In DNA, the CDR3 is TGTGCCAGCAGCGTTACCGCACCGGCGGACACTGAAGCTTTCTTT. This codes for CASSVTAPADTEAFF.

The chain is built from TRBV28 and TRBJ2-5, with D perhaps TRBD2 (6 bases). The DNA end is more similar to TRBJ2-7, so the J call may be wrong. This CDR3 has 18 amino acids. Looked up from germline, CDR1 is MDHEN and CDR2 is SYDVKM. The CDR3 region is CACNQHINRDSYRYEQYF. CDR3 nucleotides: TGTGCCTGCAACCAGCATATTAACCGGGACTCATACCGTTACGAGCAGTACTTC.

CDR3 sequence: CASSEEDWVRDNEQFF. The CDR3 DNA reads TGTGCCAGCAGTGAAGAAGACTGGGTCCGGGATAATGAGCAGTTCTTC. The chain has TRBV2 and TRBJ2-1, with a possible D match to TRBD2 (5 bases). The CDR3 totals 16 residues. Germline CDR1 is SNHLY and CDR2 is FYNNEI. V was trimmed by 1 base and J by 7 bases, leaving 17 bases between them.

The chain joins TRBV18 to TRBJ1-1, with TRBD1 matching over 8 bases. V lost 1 base to trimming and J lost 0 bases; unmatched junction nucleotides: 4. The CDR3 runs 16 residues. The germline gives CDR1 KGHSH, CDR2 LQKENI. The CDR3 DNA sequence: TGTGCCAGCTCACCACAGGACAGGGAAATGAACACTGAAGCTTTCTTT. Its protein product is CASSPQDREMNTEAFF.

This clone was counted a few times. J is TRBJ1-5 and V is TRBV5-6, with 7 bases identical to TRBD1. In germline, CDR1 is SGHDT, CDR2 YYEEEE. Unmatched junction bases numbered 13, after V lost 4 bases and J lost 0 bases. CDR3 length: 18 residues. CDR3 region: CASSQGGGGRYSNQPQHF. CDR3 DNA: TGTGCCAGCAGCCAAGGAGGAGGGGGCAGGTATAGCAATCAGCCCCAGCATTTT.

The genes are TRBV20-1 and TRBJ2-7; D uncertain. V lost 6 bases, J lost 7 bases, and 13 bases lay in between. The CDR3 runs to 11 residues. Germline values: CDR1 DFQATT, CDR2 SNEGSKA (reference sequence). CDR3 protein: CSAPLLQEQYF. The CDR3 DNA follows: TGCAGTGCCCCACTCTTACAAGAGCAGTACTTC.

Notes on this clone: This sample also contains other DNA sequences that code for the same CDR3. The rearrangement links TRBV18 to TRBJ1-1; D ambiguous. With 0 bases removed from V and 0 bases from J, the gap between germline ends came to 5 bases. The germline V gene has CDR1 KGHSH and CDR2 LQKENI. The CDR3 is 14 residues long. Here the CDR3 reads CASSPPSVNTEAFF. CDR3 in DNA: TGTGCCAGCTCACCACCTTCAGTGAACACTGAAGCTTTCTTT.

V and J are TRBV19 and TRBJ2-3; 8 bases match TRBD1. J gave up 5 bases and V 4 bases, and 8 bases lay outside the gene matches. The CDR3 covers 15 residues. Looked up from germline, CDR1 is LNHDA and CDR2 is SQIVND (reference sequence). As DNA, the CDR3 is TGTGCCAGTAGTACCCGGACAGGGCGAGGAGATACGCAGTATTTT. This sequence encodes CASSTRTGRGDTQYF.

The CDR3 sequence: CASSRQRDTEAFF. For the CDR3, the DNA is TGCGCCAGCAGTAGACAGAGAGACACTGAAGCTTTCTTT. V usage is TRBV5-1 and J usage is TRBJ1-1; D possibly corresponds to TRBD1 (5 bases). Germline V CDR1 and CDR2: SGHRS, YFSETQ. The CDR3 runs to 13 residues. V was pared by 5 bases and J by 3 bases, with 11 bases between.